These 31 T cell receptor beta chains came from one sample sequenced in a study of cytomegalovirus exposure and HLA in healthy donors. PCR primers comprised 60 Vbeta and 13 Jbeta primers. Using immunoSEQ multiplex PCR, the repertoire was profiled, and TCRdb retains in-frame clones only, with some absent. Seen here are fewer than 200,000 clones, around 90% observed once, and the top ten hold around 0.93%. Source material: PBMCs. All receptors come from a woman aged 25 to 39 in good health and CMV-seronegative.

The CDR3 DNA reads as TGTGCCAGCAGCTTAGGGAGCGGGGGACGCACAGATACGCAGTATTTT. Encoded protein: CASSLGSGGRTDTQYF. V and J are TRBV7-6 and TRBJ2-3; 8 positions agree with TRBD2. Germline CDR1 is SGHVS and CDR2 is FNYEAQ. This CDR3 has 16 amino acids. Unmatched junction bases numbered 4, after V lost 1 base and J lost 1 base.

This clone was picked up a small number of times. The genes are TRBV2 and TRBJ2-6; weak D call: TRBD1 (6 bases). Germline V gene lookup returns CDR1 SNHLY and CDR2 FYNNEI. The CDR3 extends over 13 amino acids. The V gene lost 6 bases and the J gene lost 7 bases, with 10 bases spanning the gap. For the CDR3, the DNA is TGTGCCAGCAGAGGGGGACGAGCCAACGTCCTGACTTTC. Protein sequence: CASRGGRANVLTF.

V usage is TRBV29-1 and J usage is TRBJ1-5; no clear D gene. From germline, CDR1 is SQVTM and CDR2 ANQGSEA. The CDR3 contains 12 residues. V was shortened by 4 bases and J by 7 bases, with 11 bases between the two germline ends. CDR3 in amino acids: CSVGEGGQPQHF. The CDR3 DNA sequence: TGCAGCGTTGGAGAGGGAGGACAGCCCCAGCATTTT.

The CDR3 region is CASSSPPGGPYEQYF. The CDR3 region has the DNA TGTGCCAGCAGTTCCCCCCCGGGAGGTCCCTACGAGCAGTACTTC. This chain links TRBV28 with TRBJ2-7; 7 bases fit TRBD2. The CDR3 spans 15 residues. The V and J ends lost 4 bases and 2 bases, in that order; junction bases with no gene match: 8. Germline values: CDR1 MDHEN, CDR2 SYDVKM.

CDR3 in amino acids: CASSQVRSSGGEQFF. CDR3 coding DNA: TGTGCCAGCAGCCAAGTGCGTTCTAGCGGGGGGGAGCAGTTCTTC. The chain employs TRBV14 and TRBJ2-1; 11 nucleotides align to TRBD2. Germline lookup yields CDR1 SGHDN and CDR2 FVKESK. This CDR3 has 15 residues. Losses at the gene ends were 1 base for V and 10 bases for J; bases not matched to a gene: 6.

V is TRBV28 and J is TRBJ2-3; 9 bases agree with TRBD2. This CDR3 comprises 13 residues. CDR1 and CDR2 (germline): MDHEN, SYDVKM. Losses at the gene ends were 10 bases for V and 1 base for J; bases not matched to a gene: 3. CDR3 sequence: CAIWTSGTDTQYF. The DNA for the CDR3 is TGTGCCATCTGGACTAGCGGCACAGATACGCAGTATTTT.

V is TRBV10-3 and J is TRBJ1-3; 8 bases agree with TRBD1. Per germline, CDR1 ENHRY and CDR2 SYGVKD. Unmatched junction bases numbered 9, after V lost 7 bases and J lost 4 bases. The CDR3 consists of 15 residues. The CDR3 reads CAITKGQGIGNTIYF. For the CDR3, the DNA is TGTGCCATCACAAAAGGACAGGGAATCGGAAACACCATATATTTT.

For the CDR3, the DNA is TGTGCCAGCAGACCCCTGGCGGGGGCAAACACCGGGGAGCTGTTTTTT. Its protein product is CASRPLAGANTGELFF. This rearrangement joins TRBV6-6 to TRBJ2-2, with a weak D call TRBD2 (7 bases). This CDR3 has 16 amino acids. V was shortened by 6 bases and J by 2 bases, with 16 bases between the two germline ends. Per germline, CDR1 MNHNY and CDR2 SVGAGI (reference sequence).

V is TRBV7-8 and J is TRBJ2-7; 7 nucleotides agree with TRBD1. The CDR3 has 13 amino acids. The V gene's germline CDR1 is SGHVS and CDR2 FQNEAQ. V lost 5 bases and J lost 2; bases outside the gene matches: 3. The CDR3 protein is CASSPDRAYEQYF. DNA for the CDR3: TGTGCCAGCAGCCCCGACAGGGCCTACGAGCAGTACTTC.

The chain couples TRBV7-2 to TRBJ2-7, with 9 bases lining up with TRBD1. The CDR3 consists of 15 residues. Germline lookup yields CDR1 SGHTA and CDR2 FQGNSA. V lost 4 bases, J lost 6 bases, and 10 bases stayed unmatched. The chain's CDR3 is CASSWSQGARGEQYF. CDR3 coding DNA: TGTGCCAGCAGCTGGTCACAGGGGGCGCGTGGCGAGCAGTACTTC. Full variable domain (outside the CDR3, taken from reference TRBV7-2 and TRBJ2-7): GAGVSQSPSNKVTEKGKDVELRCDPISGHTALYWYRQSLGQGLEFLIYFQGNSAPDKSGLPSDRFSAERTGGSVSTLTIQRTQQEDSAVYLCASSWSQGARGEQYFGPGTRLTVT.

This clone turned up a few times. The CDR3 DNA is TGTGCCAGCAGGGCGTCGGCGGCAACTAATGAAAAACTGTTTTTT. Residues: CASRASAATNEKLFF. The V gene is TRBV14, the J gene TRBJ1-4; no reliable D call. Germline V gene lookup returns CDR1 SGHDN and CDR2 FVKESK. Trimming took off 6 bases at V and 0 bases at J, with 11 bases between the two ends. The CDR3 loop spans 15 amino acids.

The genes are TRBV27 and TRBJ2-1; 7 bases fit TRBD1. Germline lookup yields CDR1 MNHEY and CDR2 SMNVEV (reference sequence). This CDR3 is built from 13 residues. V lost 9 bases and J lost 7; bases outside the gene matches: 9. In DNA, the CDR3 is TGTGCCAGTCGAGGGGGCAATTTGAATGAGCAGTTCTTC. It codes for CASRGGNLNEQFF.

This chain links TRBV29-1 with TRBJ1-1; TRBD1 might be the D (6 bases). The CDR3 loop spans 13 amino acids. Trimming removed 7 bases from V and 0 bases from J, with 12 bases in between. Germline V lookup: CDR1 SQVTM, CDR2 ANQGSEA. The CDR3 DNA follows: TGCAGCGGCACCAGGGGACTGAACACTGAAGCTTTCTTT. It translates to CSGTRGLNTEAFF.

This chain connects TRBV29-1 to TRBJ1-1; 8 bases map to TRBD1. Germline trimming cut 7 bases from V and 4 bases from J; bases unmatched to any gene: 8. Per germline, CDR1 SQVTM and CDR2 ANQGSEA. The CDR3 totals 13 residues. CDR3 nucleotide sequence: TGCAGCGCACACAGGGGGGGGATCACTGAAGCTTTCTTT. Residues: CSAHRGGITEAFF.

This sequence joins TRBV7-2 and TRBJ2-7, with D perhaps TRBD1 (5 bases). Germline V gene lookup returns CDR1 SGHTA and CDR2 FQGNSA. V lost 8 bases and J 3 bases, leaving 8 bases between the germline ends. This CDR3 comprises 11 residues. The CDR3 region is CASQDIYEQYF. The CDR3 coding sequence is TGTGCCAGCCAGGACATCTACGAGCAGTACTTC.

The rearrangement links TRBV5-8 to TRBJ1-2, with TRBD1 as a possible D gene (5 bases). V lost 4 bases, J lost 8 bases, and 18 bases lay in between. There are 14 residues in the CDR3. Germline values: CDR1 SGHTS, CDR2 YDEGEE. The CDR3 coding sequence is TGTGCCAGCAGCCCTGACAGCCGACTAGGGGGCTACACCTTC. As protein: CASSPDSRLGGYTF.

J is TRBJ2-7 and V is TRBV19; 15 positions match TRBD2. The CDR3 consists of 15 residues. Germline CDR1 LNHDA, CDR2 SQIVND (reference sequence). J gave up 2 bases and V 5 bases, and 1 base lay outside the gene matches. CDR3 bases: TGTGCCAGTAGTTGGACTAGCGGGAGGGCCTACGAGCAGTACTTC. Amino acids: CASSWTSGRAYEQYF. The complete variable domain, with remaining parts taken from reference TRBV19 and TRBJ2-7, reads DGGITQSPKYLFRKEGQNVTLSCEQNLNHDAMYWYRQDPGQGLRLIYYSQIVNDFQKGDIAEGYSVSREKKESFPLTVTSAQKNPTAFYLCASSWTSGRAYEQYFGPGTRLTVT.

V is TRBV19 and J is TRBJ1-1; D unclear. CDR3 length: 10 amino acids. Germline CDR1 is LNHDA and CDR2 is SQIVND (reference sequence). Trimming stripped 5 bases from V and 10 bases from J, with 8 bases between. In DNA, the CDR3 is TGTGCCAGTAGTTCAGGCTCAGCTTTCTTT. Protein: CASSSGSAFF.

CDR3 residues: CASSLDGGPYEQYF. DNA of the CDR3: TGTGCCAGCAGCTTAGACGGGGGACCCTACGAGCAGTACTTC. The chain combines TRBV7-2 with TRBJ2-7; D possibly corresponds to TRBD2 (6 bases). The CDR3 has 14 amino acids. Trimming took off 1 base at V and 2 bases at J, with 9 bases between the two ends. The germline CDR1 and CDR2 sequences are SGHTA and FQGNSA.

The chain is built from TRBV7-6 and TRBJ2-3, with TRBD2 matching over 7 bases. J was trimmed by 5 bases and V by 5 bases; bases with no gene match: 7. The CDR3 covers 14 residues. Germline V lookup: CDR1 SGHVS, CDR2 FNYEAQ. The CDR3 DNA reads TGTGCCAGCAGCCCCCGGGGAGGGATAGATACGCAGTATTTT. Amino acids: CASSPRGGIDTQYF.

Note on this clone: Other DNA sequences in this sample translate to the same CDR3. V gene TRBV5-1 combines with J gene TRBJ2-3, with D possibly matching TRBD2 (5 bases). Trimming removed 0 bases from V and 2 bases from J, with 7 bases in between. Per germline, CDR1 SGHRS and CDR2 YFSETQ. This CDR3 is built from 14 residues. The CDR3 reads CASSLGTSTDTQYF. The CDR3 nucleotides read TGCGCCAGCAGCTTGGGGACTTCCACAGATACGCAGTATTTT.

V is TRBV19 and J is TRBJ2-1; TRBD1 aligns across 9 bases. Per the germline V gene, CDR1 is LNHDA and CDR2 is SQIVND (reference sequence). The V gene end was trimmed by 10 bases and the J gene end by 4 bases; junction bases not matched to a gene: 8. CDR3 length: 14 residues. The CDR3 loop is CATTDRGIYNEQFF. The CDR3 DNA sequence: TGTGCCACCACGGACAGGGGAATTTACAATGAGCAGTTCTTC.

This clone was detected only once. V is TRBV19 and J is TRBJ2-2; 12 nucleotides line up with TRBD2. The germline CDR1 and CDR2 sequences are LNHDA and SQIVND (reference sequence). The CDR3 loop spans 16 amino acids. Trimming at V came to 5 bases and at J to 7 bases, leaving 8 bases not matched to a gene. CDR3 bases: TGTGCCAGTAGTCCACGGACTAGCGGGATGGGCGGGGAGCTGTTTTTT. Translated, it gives CASSPRTSGMGGELFF.

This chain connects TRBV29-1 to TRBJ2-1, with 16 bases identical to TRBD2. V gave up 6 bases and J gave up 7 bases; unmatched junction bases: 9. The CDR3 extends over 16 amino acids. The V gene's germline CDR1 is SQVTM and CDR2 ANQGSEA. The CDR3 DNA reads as TGCAGCGTGTCGGGACTAGCGGGAGGGGAGGGGAATGAGCAGTTCTTC. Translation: CSVSGLAGGEGNEQFF.

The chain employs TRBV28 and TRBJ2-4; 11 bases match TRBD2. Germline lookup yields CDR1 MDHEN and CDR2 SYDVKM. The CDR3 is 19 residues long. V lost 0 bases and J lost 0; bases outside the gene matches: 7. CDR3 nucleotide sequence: TGTGCCAGCAGTTTATGGGCGGGACTAGCGGCTCTAGCCAAAAACATTCAGTACTTC. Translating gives CASSLWAGLAALAKNIQYF.

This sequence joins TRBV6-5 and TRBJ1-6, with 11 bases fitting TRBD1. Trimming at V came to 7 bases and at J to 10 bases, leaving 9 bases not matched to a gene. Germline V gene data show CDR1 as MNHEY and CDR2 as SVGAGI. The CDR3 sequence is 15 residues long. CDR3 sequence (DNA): TGTGCCAGCACCCTCACCGGGACAGGGGGATCACCCCTCCACTTT. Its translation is CASTLTGTGGSPLHF.

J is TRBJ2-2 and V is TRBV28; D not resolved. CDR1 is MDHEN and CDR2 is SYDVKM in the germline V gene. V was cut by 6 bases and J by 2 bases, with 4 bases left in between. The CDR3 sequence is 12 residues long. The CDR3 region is CASSLNTGELFF. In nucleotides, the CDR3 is TGTGCCAGCAGCCTTAACACCGGGGAGCTGTTTTTT.

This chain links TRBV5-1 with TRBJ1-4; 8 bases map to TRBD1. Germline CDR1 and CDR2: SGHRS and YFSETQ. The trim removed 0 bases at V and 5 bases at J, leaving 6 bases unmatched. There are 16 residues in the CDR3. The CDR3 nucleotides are TGCGCCAGCAGCTTGGCCTCCGGGACAGGCAATGAAAAACTGTTTTTT. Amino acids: CASSLASGTGNEKLFF.

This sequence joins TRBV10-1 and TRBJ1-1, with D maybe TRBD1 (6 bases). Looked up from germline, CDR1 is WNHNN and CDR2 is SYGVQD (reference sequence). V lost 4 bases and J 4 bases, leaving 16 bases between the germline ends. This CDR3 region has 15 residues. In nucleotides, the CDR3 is TGCGCCAGCAGTGTGTCCAGGGGTTCGGGCACTGAAGCTTTCTTT. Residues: CASSVSRGSGTEAFF.

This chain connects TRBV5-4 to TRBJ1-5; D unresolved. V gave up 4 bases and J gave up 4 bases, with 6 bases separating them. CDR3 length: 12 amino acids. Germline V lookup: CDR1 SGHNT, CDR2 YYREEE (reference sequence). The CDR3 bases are TGTGCCAGCAGCAGAGATAATCAGCCCCAGCATTTT. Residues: CASSRDNQPQHF.

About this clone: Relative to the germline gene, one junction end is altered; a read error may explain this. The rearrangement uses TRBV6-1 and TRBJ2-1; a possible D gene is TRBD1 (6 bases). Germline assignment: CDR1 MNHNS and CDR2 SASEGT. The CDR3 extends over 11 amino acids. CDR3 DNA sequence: TGTGCCAGCAGTGATAGTAGGGGACACCTCTTC. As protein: CASSDSRGHLF.